The rows below give T cell receptor beta chains drawn from one sample of a study of blood T cell repertoires in COVID-19. The assay was immunoSEQ multiplex PCR, and TCRdb's table has in-frame clones only and misses some. The sample holds 75,000 to 90,000 clones; around three quarters are singletons and the top ten take under 5.5%. Sequencing was done on a sample of peripheral blood. All receptors come from a woman between 70 and 85 years old with acute or convalescent COVID-19. Both conserved end residues are part of each CDR3. The D gene is left open where the match is weak. A row's size may be missing; if present it is once, few, many or a size class.

J gene | V gene | clone size | D gene | CDR3 DNA | CDR3 protein
TRBJ2-1 | TRBV19 | once | . | TGTGCCAGTACCCCCACTAGAAGCTCCTACAATGAGCAGTTCTTC | CASTPTRSSYNEQFF
TRBJ2-5 | TRBV7-9 | . | TRBD2 | TGTGCCAGCAGCCAGCGGGGGTACCAAGAGACCCAGTACTTC | CASSQRGYQETQYF
TRBJ1-1 | TRBV19 | . | . | TGTGCCAGTGAGACAGAGAACACTGAAGCTTTCTTT | CASETENTEAFF
TRBJ1-1 | TRBV13 | . | TRBD1 | TGTGCCAGCAGCTTAAGGGGGCTGGCTTTCTTT | CASSLRGLAFF
TRBJ1-2 | TRBV7-2 | . | . | TGTGCCAGCAGCTTAGAGGCGGGGCCCTATGGCTACACCTTC | CASSLEAGPYGYTF
TRBJ2-7 | TRBV7-8 | . | TRBD1 | TGTGCCAGCAGCCCAACCGGGACAGAGAGCTCCTACGAGCAGTACTTC | CASSPTGTESSYEQYF
TRBJ2-3 | TRBV5-1 | . | . | TGCGCCAGCAGCTTTGGAGGACGCGATACGCAGTATTTT | CASSFGGRDTQYF
TRBJ1-6 | TRBV18 | . | . | TGTGCCAGCTCACCCGACTTACCCGGGGTAACGAATTCACCCCTCCACTTT | CASSPDLPGVTNSPLHF
TRBJ2-2 | TRBV7-2 | . | TRBD2 | TGTGCCAGCAGCTTACCCGGACTAGCGGGGGGGCTTTCCGGGGAGCTGTTTTTT | CASSLPGLAGGLSGELFF
TRBJ2-5 | TRBV10-3 | . | . | TGTGCCATCAGTGAGGGTGCAGGGGACCAAGAGACCCAGTACTTC | CAISEGAGDQETQYF
TRBJ2-2 | TRBV2 | . | . | TGTGCCAGCAGGAGAGGGTCCGGGAACACCGGGGAGCTGTTTTTT | CASRRGSGNTGELFF
TRBJ1-2 | TRBV6-4 | . | . | TGTGCCAGCAGTGAAAGGGGCTATGGCTACACCTTC | CASSERGYGYTF
TRBJ1-1 | TRBV19 | . | . | TGTGCCAGTGCCCGGGGGGAGGACACTGAAGCTTTCTTT | CASARGEDTEAFF
TRBJ1-2 | TRBV5-6 | . | TRBD1 | TGTGCCAGCAGCAGCCGGGACAGATATGGCTACACCTTC | CASSSRDRYGYTF
TRBJ2-7 | TRBV9 | . | TRBD2 | TGTGCCAGCAGCGTCGGGACTAGCGGGGGGTACGAGCAGTACTTC | CASSVGTSGGYEQYF
TRBJ1-2 | TRBV4-3 | . | TRBD1 | TGCGCCAGCAGCCAAGACCGTTGGACAGGGATATTAAAAGGCTACACCTTC | CASSQDRWTGILKGYTF
TRBJ1-1 | TRBV9 | once | . | TGTGCCAGCACCCCCCGTTTGGCAGGCACTGAAGCTTTCTTT | CASTPRLAGTEAFF
TRBJ2-7 | TRBV7-9 | few | TRBD1 | TGTGCCAGTGCGGGACAGGTGAACGAGCAGTACTTC | CASAGQVNEQYF
TRBJ1-2 | TRBV3-1/TRBV3-2 | . | . | TGTGCCAGCAGCCAAGAAGGGGGTTCGACCTATGGCTACACCTTC | CASSQEGGSTYGYTF
TRBJ2-3 | TRBV6-1 | . | TRBD2 | TGTGCCAGCAAGGGACTAGCGGGGGGTGATTATACGCAGTATTTT | CASKGLAGGDYTQYF
TRBJ1-2 | TRBV6-2/TRBV6-3 | . | . | TGTGCCAGCAGTTACACGGGTCTCGGGGGCTACACCTTC | CASSYTGLGGYTF
TRBJ2-5 | TRBV12-5 | . | . | TGTGCTACCTCATTTTCTGGGGGGGAGACCCAGTACTTC | CATSFSGGETQYF
TRBJ2-7 | TRBV11-2 | . | TRBD2 | TGTGCCAGCAGCTTTTACAGCGGGGCTTACGAGCAGTACTTC | CASSFYSGAYEQYF
TRBJ2-7 | TRBV13 | . | . | TGTGCCAGCAGCTTAGGCATCAGGGAAAGCTCCTACGAGCAGTACTTC | CASSLGIRESSYEQYF
TRBJ1-1 | TRBV5-4 | . | TRBD1 | TGTGCCAGCAGCTTTCAGGGGGCGAACACTGAAGCTTTCTTT | CASSFQGANTEAFF
TRBJ2-3 | TRBV19 | . | . | TGTGCCAGTAGTATGGGGGCCAGCACAGATACGCAGTATTTT | CASSMGASTDTQYF
TRBJ2-1 | TRBV7-9 | . | TRBD2 | TGTGCCAGCAGACCTCTAGCGGGGGCCTACAATGAGCAGTTCTTC | CASRPLAGAYNEQFF
TRBJ1-1 | TRBV23-1 | . | TRBD1 | TGCGCCAACCCGACAGGGTCCAACACTGAAGCTTTCTTT | CANPTGSNTEAFF
TRBJ2-7 | TRBV27 | . | . | TGTGCCAGCCGATCGGGTACCTACGAGCAGTACTTC | CASRSGTYEQYF
TRBJ1-3 | TRBV6-6 | . | TRBD1 | TGTGCCAGCAGCTCCGGGACAGTGCCCGGAAACACCATATATTTT | CASSSGTVPGNTIYF
TRBJ2-2 | TRBV13 | . | TRBD1 | TGTGCCAGCAGCTCTGGACAGGGATACACCGGGGAGCTGTTTTTT | CASSSGQGYTGELFF
TRBJ2-1 | TRBV3-1/TRBV3-2 | . | TRBD1 | TGTGCCAGCAGCCAAAGGGACAGGAGATCCTACAATGAGCAGTTCTTC | CASSQRDRRSYNEQFF
TRBJ2-1 | TRBV6-5 | . | . | TGTGCCAGCAGTTATAGGACAGCGGCGTACAATGAGCAGTTCTTC | CASSYRTAAYNEQFF
TRBJ2-5 | TRBV9 | few | TRBD2 | TGTGCCAGCAGCGAAGGGACTAGCGGGGGGCCTAGAGAGACCCAGTACTTC | CASSEGTSGGPRETQYF
TRBJ2-2 | TRBV5-1 | once | TRBD1 | TGCGCCAGCGGTACCAGACAGGGGACATACACCGGGGAGCTGTTTTTT | CASGTRQGTYTGELFF
TRBJ1-2 | TRBV5-4 | . | . | TGTGCCACTCGGACAGATCTTAACTATGGCTACACCTTC | CATRTDLNYGYTF
TRBJ1-2 | TRBV6-5 | . | . | TGTGCCAGCAGTTACTCGAGACACCAGGGTGGCTACACCTTC | CASSYSRHQGGYTF
TRBJ2-5 | TRBV7-2 | few | TRBD2 | TGTGCCAGCGCCGGGACTAGCGAAGAGACCCAGTACTTC | CASAGTSEETQYF
TRBJ1-1 | TRBV19 | . | TRBD1 | TGTGCCAGCCGGGACAGGGCGAACACTGAAGCTTTCTTT | CASRDRANTEAFF
TRBJ2-1 | TRBV29-1 | few | TRBD2 | TGCAGCGGAATCGCTAGCGGGGGGGCCCGGGGTGAGCAGTTCTTC | CSGIASGGARGEQFF
TRBJ2-7 | TRBV25-1 | . | TRBD2 | TGTGCCAGCAGCGCAGGCAGCGGGGGGACCTCCTACGAGCAGTACTTC | CASSAGSGGTSYEQYF
TRBJ2-7 | TRBV5-1 | few | TRBD1 | TGCGCCAGCAGCTTGCGACAGGGTTTCGGCGAGCAGTACTTC | CASSLRQGFGEQYF
TRBJ1-1 | TRBV4-2 | . | . | TGTGCCAGCAGCCAAGGCAGGCCGAACACTGAAGCTTTCTTT | CASSQGRPNTEAFF
TRBJ2-2 | TRBV5-6 | . | . | TGTGCCAGCAGCTTTAGCTGGGGCACGAACACCGGGGAGCTGTTTTTT | CASSFSWGTNTGELFF
TRBJ2-7 | TRBV6-2/TRBV6-3 | . | TRBD1 | TGTGCCAGCAGTTCGCGCAGGGGGCTGGTCGAGCAGTACTTC | CASSSRRGLVEQYF